The 5 T cell receptor beta chains below come from one sample, sequenced in a study of identical twins. TCRdb re-called the 5' RACE reads with MiXCR, one entry per CDR3 protein. This table has about 520,000 distinct CDR3 sequences, roughly a fifth appearing once. The data also belong to a second study, concerning T cells expressing NK-cell markers.

The specimen was CD4+ T cells sorted from blood. The receptors were gathered from a woman younger than 30 in good health.

CDR3 DNA sequence: TGTGCCAGCAGGCCCCTGAGGACAGGGGTCTACGAGCAGTACTTC. This codes for CASRPLRTGVYEQYF. V usage is TRBV6-1 and J usage is TRBJ2-7; 9 bases fit TRBD1. The germline V gene has CDR1 MNHNS and CDR2 SASEGT. The CDR3 is 15 residues long. The ends lost 6 bases at V and 3 bases at J; junction bases unmatched: 9.

This clonotype was seen at least ten times. The V and J genes are TRBV12-3 or TRBV12-4 and TRBJ1-5, with D unclear. V was shortened by 2 bases and J by 3 bases, with 8 bases between the two germline ends. This CDR3 contains 14 residues. Written as DNA, the CDR3 is TGTGCCAGCAGTTTAATGGGAATCAATCAGCCCCAGCATTTT. It yields the protein CASSLMGINQPQHF.

This chain joins TRBV7-2 and TRBJ2-1, with 9 bases aligning to TRBD2. The CDR3 runs to 16 residues. In germline, CDR1 is SGHTA, CDR2 FQGNSA. V lost 2 bases to trimming and J lost 9 bases; unmatched junction nucleotides: 11. The CDR3 spells CASSLLGSGSLGEQFF. CDR3 sequence (DNA): TGTGCCAGCAGCTTACTGGGTAGCGGGAGCCTAGGTGAGCAGTTCTTC.

This clonotype was recorded a few times. CDR3: CASSLAMSEQFF. CDR3 DNA sequence: TGCGCCAGCAGCTTGGCTATGAGTGAGCAGTTCTTC. The chain couples TRBV5-1 to TRBJ2-1; D is undetermined. Trimming stripped 0 bases from V and 9 bases from J, with 7 bases between. The CDR3 sequence is 12 residues long. Germline CDR1 SGHRS, CDR2 YFSETQ.

This clonotype was seen more than once but under ten times. The J gene is TRBJ2-3, the V gene TRBV20-1; D may correspond to TRBD1 or TRBD2 (5 bases each). Looked up from germline, CDR1 is DFQATT and CDR2 is SNEGSKA (reference sequence). Trimming took 6 bases from V and 4 from J, leaving 17 bases between them. The CDR3 spans 14 residues. The CDR3 is CSARAGGFPDTQYF. The CDR3, as DNA: TGCAGTGCCAGGGCTGGAGGCTTCCCAGATACGCAGTATTTT.